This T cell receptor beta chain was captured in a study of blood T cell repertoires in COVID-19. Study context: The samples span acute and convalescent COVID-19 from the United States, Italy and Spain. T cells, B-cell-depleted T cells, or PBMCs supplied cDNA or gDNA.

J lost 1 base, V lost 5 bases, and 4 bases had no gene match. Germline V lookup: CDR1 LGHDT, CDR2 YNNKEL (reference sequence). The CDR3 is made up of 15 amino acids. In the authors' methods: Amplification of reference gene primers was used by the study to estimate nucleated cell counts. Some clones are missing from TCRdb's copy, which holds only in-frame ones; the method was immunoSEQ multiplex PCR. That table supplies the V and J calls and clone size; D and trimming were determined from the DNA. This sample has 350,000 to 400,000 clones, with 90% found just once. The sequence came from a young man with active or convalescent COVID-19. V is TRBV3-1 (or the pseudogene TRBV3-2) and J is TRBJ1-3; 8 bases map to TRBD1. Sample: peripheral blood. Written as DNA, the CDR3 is TGTGCCAGCAGCAAATACAGGGGGTCTGGAAACACCATATATTTT. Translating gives CASSKYRGSGNTIYF.